This TCR beta chain was captured in a study of Ad26.COV2.S vaccination and SARS-CoV-2 variants. Study-wide context: Intramuscular Ad26.COV2.S at 5x10^10 or 1x10^11 viral particles. General observations from the study: Whether participants received vaccine or placebo, their non-spike TCR breadth was similar. Quantification of TCR breadth and depth may have yielded underestimates of total T cell responses. Vaccinated individuals (as opposed to placebo recipients) had higher spike-specific TCR breadth.

The table came from immunoSEQ multiplex PCR; TCRdb's copy has only in-frame clones and leaves some out. The top ten hold about 4.5% of the sample, which has roughly 400,000 clones, 90% seen once. Notes on this clone: What it binds is unknown.

Described treatment: about 20 received Ad26.COV2.S at low or high dose, single or two shots; roughly five received placebo; per-sample allocation not given. Sample collection was performed on day 63 after the first vaccine or placebo injection. Deletions cut 7 bases from V and 1 base from J, with 7 bases between. Germline values: CDR1 LNHDA, CDR2 SQIVND (reference sequence). The CDR3 has 12 residues. This TCR was sampled from a person aged 18-65 years who received the Ad26.COV2.S COVID-19 vaccine or a placebo. This sequence joins TRBV19 and TRBJ2-5; possible D gene TRBD2, 5 bases. Material: peripheral blood, obtained in a trial of Ad26.COV2.S vaccine versus placebo. The CDR3 nucleotides read TGTGCCAGTAAGGGAGTCCAAGAGACCCAGTACTTC. This codes for CASKGVQETQYF.